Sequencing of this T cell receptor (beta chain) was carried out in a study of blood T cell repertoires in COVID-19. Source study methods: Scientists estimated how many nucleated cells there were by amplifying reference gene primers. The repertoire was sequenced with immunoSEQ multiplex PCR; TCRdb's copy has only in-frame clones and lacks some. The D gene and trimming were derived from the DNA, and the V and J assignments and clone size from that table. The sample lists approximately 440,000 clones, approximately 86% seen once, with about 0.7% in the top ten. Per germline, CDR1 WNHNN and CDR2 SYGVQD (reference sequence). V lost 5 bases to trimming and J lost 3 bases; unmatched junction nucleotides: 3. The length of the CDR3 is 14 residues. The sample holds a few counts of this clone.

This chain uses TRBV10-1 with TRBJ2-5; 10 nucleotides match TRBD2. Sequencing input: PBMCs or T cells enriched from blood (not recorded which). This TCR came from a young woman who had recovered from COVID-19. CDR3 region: CASSNSGGEETQYF. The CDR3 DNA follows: TGCGCCAGCAGTAACAGCGGGGGGGAAGAGACCCAGTACTTC.